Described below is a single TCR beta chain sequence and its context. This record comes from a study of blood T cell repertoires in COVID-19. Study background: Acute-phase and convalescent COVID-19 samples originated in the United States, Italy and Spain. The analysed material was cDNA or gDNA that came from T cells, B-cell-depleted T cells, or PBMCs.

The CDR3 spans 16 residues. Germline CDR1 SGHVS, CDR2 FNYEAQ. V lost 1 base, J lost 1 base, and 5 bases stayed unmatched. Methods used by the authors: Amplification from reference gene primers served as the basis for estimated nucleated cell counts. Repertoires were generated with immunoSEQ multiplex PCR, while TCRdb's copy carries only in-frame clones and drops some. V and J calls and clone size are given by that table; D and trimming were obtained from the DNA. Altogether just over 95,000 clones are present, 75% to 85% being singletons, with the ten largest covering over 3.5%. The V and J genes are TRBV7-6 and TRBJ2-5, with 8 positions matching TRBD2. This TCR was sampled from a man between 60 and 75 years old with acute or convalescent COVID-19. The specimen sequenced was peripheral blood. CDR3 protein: CASSLGAGGPQETQYF. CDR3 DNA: TGTGCCAGCAGCTTAGGGGCGGGGGGACCCCAAGAGACCCAGTACTTC.